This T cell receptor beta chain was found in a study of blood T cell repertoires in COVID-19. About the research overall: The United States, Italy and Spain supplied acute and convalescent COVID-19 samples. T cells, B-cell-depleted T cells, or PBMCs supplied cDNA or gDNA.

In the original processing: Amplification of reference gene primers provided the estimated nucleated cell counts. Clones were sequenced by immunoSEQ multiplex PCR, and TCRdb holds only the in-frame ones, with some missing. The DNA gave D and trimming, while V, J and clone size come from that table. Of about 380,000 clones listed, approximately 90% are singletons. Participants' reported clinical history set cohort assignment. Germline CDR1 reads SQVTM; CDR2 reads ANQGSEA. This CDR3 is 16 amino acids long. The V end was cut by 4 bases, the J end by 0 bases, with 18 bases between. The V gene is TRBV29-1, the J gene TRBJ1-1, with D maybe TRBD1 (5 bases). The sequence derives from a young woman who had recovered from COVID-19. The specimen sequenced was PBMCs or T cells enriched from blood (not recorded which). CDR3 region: CSVAGGAGYMNTEAFF. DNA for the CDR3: TGCAGCGTTGCTGGTGGGGCAGGGTACATGAACACTGAAGCTTTCTTT.